This T cell receptor (beta chain) was obtained from a study of regulatory T cells in long-lasting Graves disease. General study points: Public clonotype sharing was higher in persistent than newly diagnosed patients.

Relying on iRepertoire HTBI primers and Arm-PCR of CDR3 regions, the team built TCR beta libraries. MiXCR was run by TCRdb on the multiplex PCR reads, yielding one entry per CDR3 protein. In the table there are more than 350,000 distinct CDR3 sequences, under 15% of which are singletons. A remark on this clonotype: Its target is unknown.

The time point was: newly diagnosed GD, antithyroid drugs for less than 3 months. The authors made the TCR library using RNA they extracted from PBMCs. These data also formed part of another study, on T cells in Graves' hyperthyroidism and ophthalmopathy. Per that paper: No progression to ophthalmopathy during 18 months of follow-up defined stable disease. Patients were aged 18 to 65, had disease duration under 2 months, and had newly diagnosed hyperthyroidism. The majority of expanded thyroid clonotypes above 0.001 also appeared in blood.

The sequence derives from a woman aged 25 to 45 with Graves disease. The sample was peripheral blood mononuclear cells (PBMCs), taken at new diagnosis, from a patient treated with antithyroid drugs.

CDR3 region: CSARVGTASTDTQYF. The CDR3 DNA is TGCAGTGCTAGAGTTGGGACAGCTAGCACAGATACGCAGTATTTT. This chain uses TRBV20-1 with TRBJ2-3; the match to TRBD1 covers 7 bases. The CDR3 runs to 15 residues. Trimming removed 1 base from V and 0 bases from J; junction bases left unmatched: 4. CDR1 and CDR2 (germline): DFQATT, SNEGSKA (reference sequence).